The next 24 T cell receptor beta chains were all read from a single sample in a study of cytomegalovirus exposure and HLA in healthy donors. Amplification used 60 Vbeta primers and 13 Jbeta primers. Using immunoSEQ multiplex PCR, the repertoire was profiled, and TCRdb retains in-frame clones only, with some absent. The sample has about 94,000 clones, roughly 80% seen once. Material for sequencing was PBMCs. The receptors shown here come from a human donor in good health.

The chain combines TRBV2 with TRBJ2-3, with TRBD2 matching 8 bases. Germline-derived CDR1 and CDR2 are SNHLY and FYNNEI. The CDR3 totals 17 residues. J lost 2 bases, V lost 8 bases, and 15 bases had no gene match. The DNA for the CDR3 is TGTGCCAGCGTGGGGGGACGTAGCGGGGCTACCACAGATACGCAGTATTTT. Its translation is CASVGGRSGATTDTQYF.

This rearrangement joins TRBV28 to TRBJ2-7, with TRBD2 matching 9 bases. The germline V gene has CDR1 MDHEN and CDR2 SYDVKM. The trim removed 5 bases at V and 1 base at J, leaving 3 bases unmatched. This CDR3 is 14 amino acids long. DNA for the CDR3: TGTGCCAGCAGTCTAGCGGGACGGTCCTACGAGCAGTACTTC. Amino acid sequence: CASSLAGRSYEQYF.

The chain recombines TRBV11-2 with TRBJ1-2; weak D call: TRBD1 (5 bases). Per the germline V gene, CDR1 is SGHAT and CDR2 is FQNNGV. CDR3 size: 13 residues. Trimming removed 6 bases from V and 7 bases from J, with 15 bases in between. The DNA for the CDR3 is TGTGCCAGCAGTTGGGGAGGGGTTGGTGGCTACACCTTC. This gives the protein CASSWGGVGGYTF.

This sequence joins TRBV19 and TRBJ1-3; D is possibly TRBD1 (6 bases). Germline CDR1 is LNHDA and CDR2 is SQIVND (reference sequence). The V end was cut by 5 bases, the J end by 7 bases, with 18 bases between. The CDR3 has 15 residues. The DNA of the CDR3 is TGTGCCAGTAGTCCCGGGGCCGCGAGGGGGAACACCATATATTTT. Amino acid sequence: CASSPGAARGNTIYF. The full variable domain, completed using reference TRBV19 and TRBJ1-3, is DGGITQSPKYLFRKEGQNVTLSCEQNLNHDAMYWYRQDPGQGLRLIYYSQIVNDFQKGDIAEGYSVSREKKESFPLTVTSAQKNPTAFYLCASSPGAARGNTIYFGEGSWLTVV.

The chain couples TRBV7-2 to TRBJ2-1; no firm D call. Germline V gene lookup returns CDR1 SGHTA and CDR2 FQGNSA. V was pared by 1 base and J by 5 bases, with 9 bases between. CDR3 length equals 14 residues. In DNA form, the CDR3 reads TGTGCCAGCAGCTTAGAATCTAGGAACAATGAGCAGTTCTTC. It is translated as CASSLESRNNEQFF.

The chain carries TRBV19 and TRBJ1-2; D gene uncertain. CDR3 length equals 12 residues. Per the germline V gene, CDR1 is LNHDA and CDR2 is SQIVND (reference sequence). Trimming pared 6 bases from V and 5 bases from J, leaving 10 bases between. The CDR3 nucleotides read TGTGCCAGTAGCCCGGAGGCGTATGGCTACACCTTC. Residues: CASSPEAYGYTF.

V is TRBV7-2 and J is TRBJ2-5; no clear D. From germline, CDR1 is SGHTA and CDR2 FQGNSA. The CDR3 extends over 12 amino acids. Deletions cut 5 bases from V and 0 bases from J, with 4 bases between. The CDR3 sequence is CASSPYQETQYF. The CDR3, as DNA: TGTGCCAGCAGCCCGTACCAAGAGACCCAGTACTTC.

The rearrangement uses TRBV7-9 and TRBJ1-2; 8 bases are a match to TRBD1. V trimming: 1 base; J trimming: 6 bases; junction bases outside the gene matches: 4. The CDR3 runs 14 residues. Looked up from germline, CDR1 is SEHNR and CDR2 is FQNEAQ (reference sequence). The CDR3 is CASSLDRGYHGYTF. The CDR3 nucleotides read TGTGCCAGCAGCTTAGACAGGGGGTACCATGGCTACACCTTC.

The rearrangement uses TRBV7-9 and TRBJ1-1; D is unclear. From germline, CDR1 is SEHNR and CDR2 FQNEAQ (reference sequence). Trimming stripped 1 base from V and 1 base from J, with 13 bases between. This CDR3 spans 16 amino acids. This CDR3 is CASSLEISLKNTEAFF. The CDR3 bases are TGTGCCAGCAGCTTAGAAATCTCCCTTAAGAACACTGAAGCTTTCTTT.

This rearrangement joins TRBV9 to TRBJ2-5, with 10 bases lining up with TRBD2. Germline assignment: CDR1 SGDLS and CDR2 YYNGEE. The CDR3 loop spans 15 amino acids. Losses at the gene ends were 3 bases for V and 5 bases for J; bases not matched to a gene: 7. The CDR3 region is CASSAGLALTETQYF. The CDR3, as DNA: TGTGCCAGCAGCGCGGGACTAGCGTTGACGGAGACCCAGTACTTC.

The genes are TRBV27 and TRBJ2-7; TRBD1 matches 11 bases. Germline V CDR1 and CDR2: MNHEY, SMNVEV (reference sequence). With 6 bases clipped from V and 4 bases from J, the junction kept 5 bases outside the gene matches. The CDR3 is made up of 14 amino acids. In nucleotides, the CDR3 is TGTGCCAGCAGCCGAGGACAGGGGGCTTACGAGCAGTACTTC. The encoded protein is CASSRGQGAYEQYF.

The sample holds one count of this clone. This chain joins TRBV27 and TRBJ1-3, with D unresolved. Germline CDR1 reads MNHEY; CDR2 reads SMNVEV (reference sequence). CDR3 length: 16 amino acids. V lost 2 bases, J lost 3 bases, and 14 bases lay in between. CDR3 sequence: CASSLSMRAGGNTIYF. The CDR3 DNA reads as TGTGCCAGCAGTTTAAGTATGAGGGCGGGTGGAAACACCATATATTTT.

The chain recombines TRBV4-1 with TRBJ1-4; the D gene is possibly TRBD1 (6 bases). The CDR3 has 15 amino acids. V was pared by 2 bases and J by 3 bases, with 10 bases between. The germline V gene has CDR1 MGHRA and CDR2 YSYEKL. CDR3: CASSQQGLANEKLFF. The CDR3 region has the DNA TGCGCCAGCAGCCAACAGGGGCTGGCTAATGAAAAACTGTTTTTT.

There are a few counts of this clone. The chain combines TRBV5-8 with TRBJ1-1; TRBD1 is a possible D gene (5 bases). The V gene lost 6 bases and the J gene lost 2 bases, with 14 bases spanning the gap. The CDR3 consists of 14 residues. CDR1 is SGHTS, CDR2 YDEGEE, per germline. As DNA, the CDR3 is TGTGCCAGCACCTACCAGGGCTCCAACACTGAAGCTTTCTTT. Amino acids: CASTYQGSNTEAFF.

The chain has TRBV18 and TRBJ1-1, with D maybe TRBD1 (5 bases). The CDR3 spans 14 residues. Trimming removed 3 bases from V and 6 bases from J, with 14 bases in between. In germline, CDR1 is KGHSH, CDR2 LQKENI. CDR3 in amino acids: CASSPGGQGAEAFF. The CDR3 DNA sequence: TGTGCCAGCTCACCGGGGGGTCAGGGCGCTGAAGCTTTCTTT.

V gene TRBV9 combines with J gene TRBJ2-3, with 14 positions matching TRBD2. The CDR3 spans 15 residues. CDR1 and CDR2 (germline): SGDLS, YYNGEE. After removal of 3 bases from V and 5 bases from J, the junction contained 2 bases not matched to a gene. The CDR3 spells CASSGGLAGVDTQYF. The DNA of the CDR3 is TGTGCCAGCAGCGGGGGACTAGCGGGGGTAGATACGCAGTATTTT.

J is TRBJ2-5 and V is TRBV6-1, with D possibly matching TRBD2 (6 bases). V was clipped by 8 bases and J by 7 bases, with 14 bases between them. Germline V lookup: CDR1 MNHNS, CDR2 SASEGT. There are 12 residues in the CDR3. The CDR3 DNA is TGTGCCAGCCTAAACTTCGGGGGGACCCAGTACTTC. Translating gives CASLNFGGTQYF.

V and J are TRBV5-1 and TRBJ1-4; no clear D gene. The CDR3 is 14 amino acids. Between the trimmed V and J ends, which lost 5 bases and 0 bases, there was a span of 8 bases. Looked up from germline, CDR1 is SGHRS and CDR2 is YFSETQ. The CDR3 region has the DNA TGCGCCAGCAGTTCCACAACAACTAATGAAAAACTGTTTTTT. Its protein is CASSSTTTNEKLFF.

This clone was detected only once. The chain combines TRBV4-2 with TRBJ2-7, with 13 bases identical to TRBD2. After removal of 0 bases from V and 6 bases from J, the junction contained 5 bases not matched to a gene. The length of the CDR3 is 16 residues. CDR1 LGHNA and CDR2 YNFKEQ come from the germline V gene. In DNA form, the CDR3 reads TGTGCCAGCAGCCAAGATGGGACTAGCGGGGTCCGCGAGCAGTACTTC. It specifies CASSQDGTSGVREQYF.

CDR3 protein: CASSWAGVMSTEAFF. Written as DNA, the CDR3 is TGTGCCAGCAGTTGGGCAGGGGTAATGAGCACTGAAGCTTTCTTT. This sequence joins TRBV28 and TRBJ1-1; D is perhaps TRBD1 (6 bases). Trimming removed 4 bases from V and 4 bases from J, with 16 bases in between. CDR1 and CDR2 (germline): MDHEN, SYDVKM. The CDR3 is 15 residues long.

The CDR3 protein is CASTRRRDSNEKLFF. The DNA of the CDR3 is TGTGCCAGTACAAGACGCCGGGATTCTAATGAAAAACTGTTTTTT. The V call is TRBV2, the J call TRBJ1-4; D unresolved. The CDR3 covers 15 residues. CDR1 SNHLY and CDR2 FYNNEI come from the germline V gene. Trimming stripped 9 bases from V and 3 bases from J, with 17 bases between.

The chain recombines TRBV7-6 with TRBJ1-1; the match to TRBD1 covers 8 bases. V gave up 1 base and J gave up 3 bases; unmatched junction bases: 7. CDR3 size: 16 residues. Looked up from germline, CDR1 is SGHVS and CDR2 is FNYEAQ. CDR3 DNA: TGTGCCAGCAGCTTAGTTAGACAGGGGAAGGACACTGAAGCTTTCTTT. It is translated as CASSLVRQGKDTEAFF.

V usage is TRBV6-1 and J usage is TRBJ2-2; TRBD2 aligns across 8 bases. Trimming took 6 bases from V and 4 from J; bases not matched to a gene: 4. The CDR3 covers 14 residues. Germline CDR1 reads MNHNS; CDR2 reads SASEGT. CDR3 DNA: TGTGCCAGCAGGGTAGCGGGGACCACCGGGGAGCTGTTTTTT. It codes for CASRVAGTTGELFF.

The chain uses TRBV2 and TRBJ1-6; 8 bases match TRBD1. The CDR3 is 16 residues long. Germline lookup yields CDR1 SNHLY and CDR2 FYNNEI. The ends lost 4 bases at V and 5 bases at J; junction bases unmatched: 7. DNA of the CDR3: TGTGCCAGCAGTGGCCAGGGGGCGCAGAATAATTCACCCCTCCACTTT. Translated: CASSGQGAQNNSPLHF.